This TCR beta chain comes out of a study of T cell clonality in common variable immunodeficiency. This clone occurred many times. The read comes to an end 3 residues before the CDR3 does, leaving the germline J gene to fill in the end. Data came from immunoSEQ multiplex PCR; TCRdb stores just in-frame clones and leaves some out. There are about 44,000 clones in the sample, none observed a single time. CDR1 is SGHDN, CDR2 FVKESK, per germline. V dropped 4 bases and J dropped 1; count of bases not matched to a gene: 11. The CDR3 has 18 residues. What was sequenced was peripheral blood mononuclear cells. The V and J genes are TRBV14 and TRBJ2-3; 10 bases are a match to TRBD2. This TCR was recovered from a person aged 18 to 75 in good health. The sequenced part of the CDR3 DNA is TGTGCCAGCAGCCTAGGGATAAAGCGGGAGGGCCGCACAGATACG. Translation gives CASSLGIKREGRTDT. The full-length CDR3 reads as CASSLGIKREGRTDTQYF. Looking up the rest from reference TRBV14 and TRBJ2-3 gives the full variable domain: EAGVTQFPSHSVIEKGQTVTLRCDPISGHDNLYWYRRVMGKEIKFLLHFVKESKQDESGMPNNRFLAERTGGTYSTLKVQPAELEDSGVYFCASSLGIKREGRTDTQYFGPGTRLTVL.